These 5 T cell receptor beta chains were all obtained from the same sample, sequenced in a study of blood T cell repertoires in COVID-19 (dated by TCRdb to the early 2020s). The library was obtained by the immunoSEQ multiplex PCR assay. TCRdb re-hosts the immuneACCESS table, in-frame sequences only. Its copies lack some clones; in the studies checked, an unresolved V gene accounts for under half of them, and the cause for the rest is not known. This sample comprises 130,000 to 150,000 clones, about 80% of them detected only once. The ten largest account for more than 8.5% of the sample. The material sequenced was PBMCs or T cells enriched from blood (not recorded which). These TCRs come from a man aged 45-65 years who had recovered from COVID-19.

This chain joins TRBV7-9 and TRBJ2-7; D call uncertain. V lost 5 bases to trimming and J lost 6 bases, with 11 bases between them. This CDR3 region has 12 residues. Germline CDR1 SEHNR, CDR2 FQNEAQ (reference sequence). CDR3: CASSNSGSEQYF. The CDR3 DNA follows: TGTGCCAGCAGCAACTCAGGATCCGAGCAGTACTTC.

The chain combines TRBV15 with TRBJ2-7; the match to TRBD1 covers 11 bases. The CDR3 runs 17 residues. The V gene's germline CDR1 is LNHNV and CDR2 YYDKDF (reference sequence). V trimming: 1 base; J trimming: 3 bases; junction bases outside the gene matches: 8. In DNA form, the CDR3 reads TGTGCCACCAGCAGAGGGGGGACAGGGGGAACCCTCTACGAGCAGTACTTC. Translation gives CATSRGGTGGTLYEQYF.

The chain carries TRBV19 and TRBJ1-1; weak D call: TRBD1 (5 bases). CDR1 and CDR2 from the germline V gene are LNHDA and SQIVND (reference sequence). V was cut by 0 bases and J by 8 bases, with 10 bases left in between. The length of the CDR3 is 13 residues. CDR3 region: CASSIDRATEAFF. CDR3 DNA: TGTGCCAGTAGTATAGACAGGGCAACCGAAGCTTTCTTT.

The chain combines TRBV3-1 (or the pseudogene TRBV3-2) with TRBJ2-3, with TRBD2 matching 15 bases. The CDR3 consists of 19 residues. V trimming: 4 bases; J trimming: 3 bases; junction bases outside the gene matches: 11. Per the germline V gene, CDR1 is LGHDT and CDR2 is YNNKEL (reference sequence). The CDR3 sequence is CASSPTRTSGGVGTDTQYF. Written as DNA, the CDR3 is TGTGCCAGCAGCCCGACCCGGACTAGCGGGGGGGTAGGAACAGATACGCAGTATTTT.

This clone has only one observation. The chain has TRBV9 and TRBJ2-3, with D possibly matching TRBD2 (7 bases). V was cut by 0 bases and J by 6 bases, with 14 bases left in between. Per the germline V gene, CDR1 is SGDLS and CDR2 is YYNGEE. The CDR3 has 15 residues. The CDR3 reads CASSVEGGRGDTQYF. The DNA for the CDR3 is TGTGCCAGCAGCGTAGAGGGGGGGCGTGGGGATACGCAGTATTTT.